The sequence of this T cell receptor beta chain was determined in a study of CD8+CD57+ T cells in acquired aplastic anemia. Overall study context: Each DNA sample taken from sorted CD4+ and CD8+ cells came to about 3 ug on average.

This CDR3 region has 13 residues. CDR1 is SEHNR and CDR2 is FQNEAQ in the germline V gene (reference sequence). With V trimmed by 8 bases and J by 4 bases, 7 bases remained unmatched. The TCR beta profiling, which covered VDJ combination and CDR3 sequence, was carried out using genomic DNA as the template. TCRdb recomputed calls from the reads with MiXCR, one row per CDR3 protein. The sample lists about 220,000 distinct CDR3 sequences, 47% occurring once. As to this clonotype: The antigen is unknown. A much larger clonotype is one base distant, so this may be a read error.

Patients picked for sequencing had shown CD8+CD57+ cell expansion detected by flow cytometry. At blood sampling, none of the patients had yet received therapy. Overall study findings and caveats: Patients and controls turned out to have roughly 29 CD8+ CDR3 sequences in common.

J is TRBJ2-7 and V is TRBV7-9, with 8 bases lining up with TRBD1. This receptor was identified in a human donor with aplastic anemia. Sequencing was carried out using sorted CD4+, CD8+, or CD8+CD57+ T cells (not recorded which) from PBMCs. This CDR3 is CASGSWDRYEQYF. As DNA, the CDR3 is TGTGCCAGCGGCTCCTGGGACAGGTACGAGCAGTACTTC.